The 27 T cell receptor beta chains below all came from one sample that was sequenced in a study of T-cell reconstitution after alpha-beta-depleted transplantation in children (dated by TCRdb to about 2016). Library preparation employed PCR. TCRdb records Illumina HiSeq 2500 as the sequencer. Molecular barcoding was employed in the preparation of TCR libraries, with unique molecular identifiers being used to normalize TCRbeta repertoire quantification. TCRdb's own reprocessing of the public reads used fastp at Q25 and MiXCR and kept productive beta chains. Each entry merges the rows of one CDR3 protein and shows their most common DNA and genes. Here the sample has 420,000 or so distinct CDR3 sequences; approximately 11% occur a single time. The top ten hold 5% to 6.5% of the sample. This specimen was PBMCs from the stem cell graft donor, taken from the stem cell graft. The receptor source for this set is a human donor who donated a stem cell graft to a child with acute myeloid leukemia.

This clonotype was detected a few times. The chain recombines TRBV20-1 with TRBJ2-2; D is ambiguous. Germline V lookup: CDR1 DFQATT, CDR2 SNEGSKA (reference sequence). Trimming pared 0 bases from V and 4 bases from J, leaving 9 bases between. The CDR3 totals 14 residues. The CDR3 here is CSARDPQLTGELFF. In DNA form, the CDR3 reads TGCAGTGCTAGAGATCCACAGCTCACCGGGGAGCTGTTTTTT.

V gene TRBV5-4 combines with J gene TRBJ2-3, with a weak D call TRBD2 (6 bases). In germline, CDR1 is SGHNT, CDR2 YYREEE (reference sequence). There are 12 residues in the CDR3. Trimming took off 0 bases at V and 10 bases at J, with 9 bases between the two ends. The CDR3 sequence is CASSLEWDSQYF. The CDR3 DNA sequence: TGTGCCAGCAGCTTGGAATGGGACTCGCAGTATTTT.

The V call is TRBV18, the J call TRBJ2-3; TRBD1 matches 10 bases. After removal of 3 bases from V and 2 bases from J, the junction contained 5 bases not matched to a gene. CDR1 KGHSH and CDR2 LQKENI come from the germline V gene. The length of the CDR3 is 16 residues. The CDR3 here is CASSPGQGPVTDTQYF. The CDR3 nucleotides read TGTGCCAGCTCACCGGGACAGGGGCCTGTCACAGATACGCAGTATTTT.

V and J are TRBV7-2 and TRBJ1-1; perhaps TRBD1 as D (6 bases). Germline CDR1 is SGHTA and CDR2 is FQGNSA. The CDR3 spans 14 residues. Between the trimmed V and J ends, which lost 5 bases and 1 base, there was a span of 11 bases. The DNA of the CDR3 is TGTGCCAGCAGCGCGAACAGGGAGAACACTGAAGCTTTCTTT. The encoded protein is CASSANRENTEAFF.

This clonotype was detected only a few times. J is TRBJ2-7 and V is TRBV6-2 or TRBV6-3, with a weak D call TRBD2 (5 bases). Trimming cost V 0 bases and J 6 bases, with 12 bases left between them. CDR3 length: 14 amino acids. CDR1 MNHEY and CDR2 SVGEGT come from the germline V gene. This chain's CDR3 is CASSYSKGGGEQYF. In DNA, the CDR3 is TGTGCCAGCAGTTACTCGAAGGGTGGAGGCGAGCAGTACTTC.

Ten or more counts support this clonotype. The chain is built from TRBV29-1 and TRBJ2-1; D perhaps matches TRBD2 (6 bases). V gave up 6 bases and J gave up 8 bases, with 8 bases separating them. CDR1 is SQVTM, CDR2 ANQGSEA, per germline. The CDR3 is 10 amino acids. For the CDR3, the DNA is TGCAGCGTCCGGGACTATGAGCAGTTCTTC. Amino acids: CSVRDYEQFF.

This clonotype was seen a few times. The CDR3 protein is CSVLGLAGRNEQYF. The CDR3 DNA is TGCAGCGTTCTCGGACTAGCGGGAAGAAACGAGCAGTACTTC. The J gene is TRBJ2-7, the V gene TRBV29-1; TRBD2 matches at 12 bases. The CDR3 runs 14 residues. Trimming took 5 bases from V and 5 from J; bases not matched to a gene: 7. Germline CDR1 and CDR2: SQVTM and ANQGSEA.

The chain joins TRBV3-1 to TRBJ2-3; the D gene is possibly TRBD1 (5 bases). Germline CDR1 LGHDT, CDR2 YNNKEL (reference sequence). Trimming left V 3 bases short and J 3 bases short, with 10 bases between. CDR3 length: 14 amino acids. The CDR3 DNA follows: TGTGCCAGCAGCCAGGACATAGGTACAGATACGCAGTATTTT. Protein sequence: CASSQDIGTDTQYF.

CDR3 in DNA: TGCAGTGCTAAGTACGGGGGAAGAAACACCATATATTTT. This gives the protein CSAKYGGRNTIYF. The chain recombines TRBV20-1 with TRBJ1-3, with D possibly being TRBD1 (5 bases). The CDR3 sequence is 13 residues long. Germline assignment: CDR1 DFQATT and CDR2 SNEGSKA (reference sequence). V lost 4 bases, J lost 5 bases, and 12 bases lay in between.

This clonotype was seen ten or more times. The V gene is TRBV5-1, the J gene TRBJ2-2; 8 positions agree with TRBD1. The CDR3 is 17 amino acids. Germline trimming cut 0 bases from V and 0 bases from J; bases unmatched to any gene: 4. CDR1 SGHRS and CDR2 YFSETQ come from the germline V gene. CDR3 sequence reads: CASSLGTGLSNTGELFF. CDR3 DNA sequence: TGCGCCAGCAGCTTGGGGACAGGGTTGTCGAACACCGGGGAGCTGTTTTTT.

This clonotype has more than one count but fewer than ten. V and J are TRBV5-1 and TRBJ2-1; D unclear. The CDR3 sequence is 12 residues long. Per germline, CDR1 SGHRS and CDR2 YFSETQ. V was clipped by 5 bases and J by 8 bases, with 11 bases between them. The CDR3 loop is CASRSVVDEQFF. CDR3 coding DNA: TGCGCCAGCAGGTCGGTAGTGGATGAGCAGTTCTTC.

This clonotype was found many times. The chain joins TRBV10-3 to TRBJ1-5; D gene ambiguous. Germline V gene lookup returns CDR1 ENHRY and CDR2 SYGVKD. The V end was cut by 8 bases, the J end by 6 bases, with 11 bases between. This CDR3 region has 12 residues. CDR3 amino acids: CAISGVGQPQHF. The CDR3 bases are TGTGCCATCTCCGGGGTTGGTCAGCCCCAGCATTTT.

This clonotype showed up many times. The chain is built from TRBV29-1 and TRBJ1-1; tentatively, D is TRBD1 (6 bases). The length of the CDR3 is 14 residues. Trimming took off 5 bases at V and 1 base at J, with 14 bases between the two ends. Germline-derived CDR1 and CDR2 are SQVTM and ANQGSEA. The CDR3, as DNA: TGCAGCGTTCGAAGGACAGTACCGAACACTGAAGCTTTCTTT. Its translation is CSVRRTVPNTEAFF. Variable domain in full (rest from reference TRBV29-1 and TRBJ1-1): SAVISQKPSRDICQRGTSLTIQCQVDSQVTMMFWYRQQPGQSLTLIATANQGSEATYESGFVIDKFPISRPNLTFSTLTVSNMSPEDSSIYLCSVRRTVPNTEAFFGQGTRLTVV.

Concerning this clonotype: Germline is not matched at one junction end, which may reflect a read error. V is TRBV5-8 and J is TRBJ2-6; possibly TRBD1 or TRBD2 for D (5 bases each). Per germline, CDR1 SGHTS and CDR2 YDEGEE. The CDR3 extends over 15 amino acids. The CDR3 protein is CASSRDLAGANGLTF. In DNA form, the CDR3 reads TGTGCCAGCAGCCGGGACCTGGCTGGGGCCAACGGCCTGACTTTC.

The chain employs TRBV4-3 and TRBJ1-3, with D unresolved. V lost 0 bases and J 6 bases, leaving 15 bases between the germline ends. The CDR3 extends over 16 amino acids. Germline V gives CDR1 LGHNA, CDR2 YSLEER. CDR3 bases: TGCGCCAGCAGCCAAGATCTCGGGGTACCGAAAAACACCATATATTTT. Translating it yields CASSQDLGVPKNTIYF.

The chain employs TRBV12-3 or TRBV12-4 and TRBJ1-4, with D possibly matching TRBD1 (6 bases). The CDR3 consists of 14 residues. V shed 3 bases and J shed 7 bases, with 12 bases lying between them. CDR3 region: CASSLRGQGEKLFF. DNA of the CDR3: TGTGCCAGCAGTTTGCGGGGGCAAGGTGAAAAACTGTTTTTT.

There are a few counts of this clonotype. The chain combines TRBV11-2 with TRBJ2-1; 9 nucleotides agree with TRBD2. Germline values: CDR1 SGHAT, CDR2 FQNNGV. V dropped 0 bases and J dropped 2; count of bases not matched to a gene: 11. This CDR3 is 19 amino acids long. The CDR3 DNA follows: TGTGCCAGCAGCTTAGACCATGCCGGCGCGGGAGGGGCCTACAATGAGCAGTTCTTC. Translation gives CASSLDHAGAGGAYNEQFF.

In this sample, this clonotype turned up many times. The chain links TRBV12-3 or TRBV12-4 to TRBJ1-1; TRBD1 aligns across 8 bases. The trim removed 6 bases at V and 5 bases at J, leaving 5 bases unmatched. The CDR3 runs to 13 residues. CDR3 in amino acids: CASSDRGYTEAFF. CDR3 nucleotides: TGTGCCAGCAGCGACAGGGGATATACTGAAGCTTTCTTT.

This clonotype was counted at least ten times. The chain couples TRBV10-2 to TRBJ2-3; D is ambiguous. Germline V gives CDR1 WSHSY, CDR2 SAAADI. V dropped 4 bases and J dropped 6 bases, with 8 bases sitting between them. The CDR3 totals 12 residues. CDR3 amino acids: CASSGGGDTQYF. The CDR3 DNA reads TGCGCCAGCAGTGGGGGTGGGGATACGCAGTATTTT.

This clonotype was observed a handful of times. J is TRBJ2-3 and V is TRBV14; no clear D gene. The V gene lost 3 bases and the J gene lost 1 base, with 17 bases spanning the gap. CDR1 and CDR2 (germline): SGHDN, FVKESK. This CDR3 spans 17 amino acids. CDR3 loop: CASSHTPEWTGTDTQYF. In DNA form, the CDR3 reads TGTGCCAGCAGCCATACCCCAGAGTGGACGGGCACAGATACGCAGTATTTT.

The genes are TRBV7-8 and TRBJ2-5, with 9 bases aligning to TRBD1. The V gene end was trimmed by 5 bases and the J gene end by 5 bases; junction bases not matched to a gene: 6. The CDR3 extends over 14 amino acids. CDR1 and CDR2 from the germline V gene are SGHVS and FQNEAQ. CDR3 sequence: CASSQQGAGETQYF. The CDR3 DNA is TGTGCCAGCAGCCAACAGGGGGCAGGGGAGACCCAGTACTTC. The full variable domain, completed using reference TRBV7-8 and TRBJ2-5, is GAGVSQSPRYKVAKRGQDVALRCDPISGHVSLFWYQQALGQGPEFLTYFQNEAQLDKSGLPSDRFFAERPEGSVSTLKIQRTQQEDSAVYLCASSQQGAGETQYFGPGTRLLVL.

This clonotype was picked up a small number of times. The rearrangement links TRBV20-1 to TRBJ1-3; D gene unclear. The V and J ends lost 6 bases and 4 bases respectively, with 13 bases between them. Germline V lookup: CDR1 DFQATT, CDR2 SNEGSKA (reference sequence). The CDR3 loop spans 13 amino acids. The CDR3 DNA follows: TGCAGTGCCACCCCCGAAAGCGGAAACACCATATATTTT. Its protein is CSATPESGNTIYF.

The DNA for the CDR3 is TGTGCCAGCAGCCAAGTGACAGGGGGCCTAGACATTCAGTACTTC. Protein: CASSQVTGGLDIQYF. The gene calls are TRBV7-9 and TRBJ2-4, with 10 bases matching TRBD1. Germline lookup yields CDR1 SEHNR and CDR2 FQNEAQ (reference sequence). J lost 8 bases, V lost 5 bases, and 9 bases had no gene match. This CDR3 is built from 15 residues.

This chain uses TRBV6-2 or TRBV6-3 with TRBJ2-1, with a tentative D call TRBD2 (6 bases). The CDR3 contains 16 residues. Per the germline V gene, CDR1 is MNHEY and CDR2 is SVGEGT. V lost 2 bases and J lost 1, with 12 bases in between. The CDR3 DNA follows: TGTGCCAGCAGTTACCTTCTGGGGACTTCCTACAATGAGCAGTTCTTC. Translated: CASSYLLGTSYNEQFF.

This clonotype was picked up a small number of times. CDR3 DNA: TGTGCCAGCAGCTCCCGGACAGCGGAGGGCTACACCTTC. It is translated as CASSSRTAEGYTF. The rearrangement joins TRBV7-3 to TRBJ1-2; tentatively, D is TRBD1 (6 bases). Trimming cost V 4 bases and J 8 bases, with 14 bases left between them. The CDR3 consists of 13 residues. In germline, CDR1 is SGHTA, CDR2 FQGTGA.

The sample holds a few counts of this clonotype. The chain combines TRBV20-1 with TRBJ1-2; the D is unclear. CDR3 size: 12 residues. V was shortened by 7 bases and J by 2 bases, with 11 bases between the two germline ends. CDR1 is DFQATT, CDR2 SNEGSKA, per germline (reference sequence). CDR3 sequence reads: CSVRRQNYGYTF. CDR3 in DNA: TGCAGTGTTCGACGCCAGAACTATGGCTACACCTTC.

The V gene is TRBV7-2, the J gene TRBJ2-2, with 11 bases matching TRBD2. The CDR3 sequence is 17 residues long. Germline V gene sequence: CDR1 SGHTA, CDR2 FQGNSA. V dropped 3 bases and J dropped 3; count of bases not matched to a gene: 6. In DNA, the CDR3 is TGTGCCAGCAGCTTCGCAGGACTAGCGGGCGACACCGGGGAGCTGTTTTTT. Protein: CASSFAGLAGDTGELFF. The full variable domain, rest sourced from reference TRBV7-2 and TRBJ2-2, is GAGVSQSPSNKVTEKGKDVELRCDPISGHTALYWYRQSLGQGLEFLIYFQGNSAPDKSGLPSDRFSAERTGGSVSTLTIQRTQQEDSAVYLCASSFAGLAGDTGELFFGEGSRLTVL.